The 8 T cell receptor beta chains listed next were all sequenced from one sample in a study of T cell repertoires in cytomegalovirus infection. One entry per CDR3 protein results from TCRdb running MiXCR on the reads. The sample has 310,000 or so distinct CDR3 sequences, about 8.8% seen once. Source material: PBMCs. These TCRs come from a human donor in good health (CMV status not recorded). Some clones in this sample may be carry-over from other donors' samples.

This clonotype was found a few times. The chain links TRBV5-1 to TRBJ1-2, with 7 bases aligning to TRBD1. There are 14 residues in the CDR3. Trimming cost V 4 bases and J 2 bases; bases outside gene matches: 5. Germline V gene lookup returns CDR1 SGHRS and CDR2 YFSETQ. The CDR3 DNA sequence: TGCGCCAGCAGCGACCTGACAGGGAACTATGGCTACACCTTC. Amino acids: CASSDLTGNYGYTF.

The chain has TRBV29-1 and TRBJ1-1; 7 bases agree with TRBD1. The germline gives CDR1 SQVTM, CDR2 ANQGSEA. The CDR3 loop spans 13 amino acids. The trim removed 8 bases at V and 1 base at J, leaving 7 bases unmatched. The CDR3 loop reads CSSLGGGNTEAFF. The CDR3 nucleotides read TGCAGCTCCCTAGGGGGCGGGAACACTGAAGCTTTCTTT.

This clonotype appeared many times. The chain is built from TRBV6-2 or TRBV6-3 and TRBJ2-7; 7 bases agree with TRBD2. Germline-derived CDR1 and CDR2 are MNHEY and SVGEGT. The CDR3 consists of 13 residues. Losses at the gene ends were 2 bases for V and 5 bases for J; bases not matched to a gene: 3. The CDR3 loop is CASSYPSGDEQYV. The CDR3 DNA follows: TGTGCCAGCAGTTACCCCAGCGGGGACGAGCAGTACGTC.

Many counts were recorded for this clonotype. The rearrangement links TRBV6-5 to TRBJ1-5; D call uncertain. The CDR3 sequence is 15 residues long. Trimming removed 4 bases at V and 7 bases at J, with 17 bases between. Germline CDR1 is MNHEY and CDR2 is SVGAGI. The CDR3 DNA sequence: TGTGCCAGCAGTTCGAGACCTGGATTTGAGCAGCCCCAGCATTTT. Its protein product is CASSSRPGFEQPQHF.

In this sample, this clonotype turned up many times. In DNA, the CDR3 is TGTGCCAGCACCCAAGGAGGAGGCCAGCCCCAGCATTTT. As protein: CASTQGGGQPQHF. The chain employs TRBV28 and TRBJ1-5; D ambiguous. Germline values: CDR1 MDHEN, CDR2 SYDVKM. V lost 7 bases and J lost 7, with 14 bases in between. This CDR3 has 13 amino acids.

The chain carries TRBV20-1 and TRBJ2-1; 7 bases fit TRBD2. The germline V gene encodes CDR1 DFQATT and CDR2 SNEGSKA (reference sequence). This CDR3 has 14 amino acids. V lost 4 bases to trimming and J lost 7 bases; unmatched junction nucleotides: 10. The CDR3 region is CSAIRPSGSNEQFF. The CDR3 DNA reads TGCAGTGCTATCCGACCTAGCGGTTCAAATGAGCAGTTCTTC.

In its sample, this clonotype was seen once. The CDR3 spells CASRTDRVSKMRNEKLFF. DNA for the CDR3: TGTGCCAGCAGAACGGACAGGGTCAGCAAGATGAGGAATGAAAAACTGTTTTTT. The rearrangement joins TRBV6-2 or TRBV6-3 to TRBJ1-4, with 8 bases fitting TRBD1. V lost 6 bases, J lost 5 bases, and 17 bases stayed unmatched. In germline, CDR1 is MNHEY, CDR2 SVGEGT. The CDR3 runs 18 residues.

This clonotype was counted at least ten times. J is TRBJ2-3 and V is TRBV7-6, with D tentatively TRBD1 (8 bases). The CDR3 runs to 15 residues. Looked up from germline, CDR1 is SGHVS and CDR2 is FNYEAQ. Trimming left V 5 bases short and J 1 base short, with 13 bases between. The CDR3 loop reads CASSRTGRGTDTQYF. For the CDR3, the DNA is TGTGCCAGCAGCCGGACAGGGAGGGGCACAGATACGCAGTATTTT.